This T cell receptor beta chain was retrieved from a study of T cells after yellow fever vaccination. Study outcomes and limitations: Clonotypes found in both CD4 and CD8 compartments made up a small share. Boosting was followed by the reappearance of most primary-vaccination clones (approximately 95% CD4, 88% CD8).

This clonotype was picked up many times. Its antigen is not identified. TCRdb passed the 5' RACE reads through MiXCR, listing each CDR3 protein once. The sample includes 340,000 or so distinct CDR3 sequences, around 13% seen only once; the top ten take more than 3%. The CDR3 is made up of 15 amino acids. With 0 bases clipped from V and 1 base from J, the junction kept 4 bases outside the gene matches. Per germline, CDR1 DFQATT and CDR2 SNEGSKA (reference sequence). The sample here was CD4+ T cells sorted from PBMCs, taken 15 days after the yellow fever booster vaccination. This rearrangement joins TRBV20-1 to TRBJ2-5, with TRBD1 matching 8 bases. This TCR derives from a man aged 18 to 29 who received the YFV17D yellow fever vaccine. CDR3 in amino acids: CSARDGQGLQETQYF. CDR3 DNA sequence: TGCAGTGCTAGAGACGGACAGGGTCTCCAAGAGACCCAGTACTTC.